These T cell receptor beta chains were read from a single sample in a study of control samples from healthy donors and cancer patients. Measured with immunoSEQ multiplex PCR; TCRdb has only the in-frame clones, and not every one. Of 100,000 to 150,000 clones in the sample, around 93% were seen once. The specimen sequenced was blood. The receptors originated from a man aged 18 to 30 in good health. CDR3s include the opening cysteine and the closing phenylalanine or tryptophan. The D gene is left open where the match is weak. Some rows have no size entry. The others give once, few or many, or a class for an expanded clone.

clone size	V gene	J gene	D gene	CDR3 DNA	CDR3 protein
-	TRBV7-9	TRBJ2-1	TRBD2	TGTGCCAGCAGCCCGAGGATGGCGGGGGTGCCAAATGAGCAGTTCTTC	CASSPRMAGVPNEQFF
-	TRBV5-1	TRBJ2-6	-	TGCGCCAGCAGCTTGGGCCAGCCCTCTGGGGCCAACGTCCTGACTTTC	CASSLGQPSGANVLTF
-	TRBV5-1	TRBJ1-6	-	TGCGCCAGCAGCATGCACAATTCACCCCTCCACTTT	CASSMHNSPLHF
-	TRBV5-4	TRBJ1-2	-	TGTGCCAGCAGCTTCTCCAGCAACTATGGCTACACCTTC	CASSFSSNYGYTF
-	TRBV2	TRBJ1-1	TRBD1	TGTGCCAGCAGACCTGACAGGGGGCGGAGCACTGAAGCTTTCTTT	CASRPDRGRSTEAFF
-	TRBV2	TRBJ1-6	-	TGTGCCAGCAGTGATGGCAGGGATTCACCCCTCCACTTT	CASSDGRDSPLHF
once	TRBV7-9	TRBJ1-2	-	TGTGCCAGCAGCTTGGGGCGGGGGCCGGATGGCTACACCTTC	CASSLGRGPDGYTF
-	TRBV21-1	TRBJ2-5	-	TGTGCCAGCAGCAAAGGTCGGGGGCCCGAAGAGACCCAGTACTTC	CASSKGRGPEETQYF
-	TRBV6-5	TRBJ1-2	TRBD1	TGTGCCAGCAGTTATATACTTGACAGGGAGAATGGCTACACCTTC	CASSYILDRENGYTF
-	TRBV18	TRBJ1-4	-	TGTGCCAGCTCACCAAGTGGCGGATTAAATGAAAAACTGTTTTTT	CASSPSGGLNEKLFF
-	TRBV5-1	TRBJ2-7	TRBD1	TGCGCCAGCAGCTTGAACGTGGGACAGTCCTTTGACGAGCAGTACTTC	CASSLNVGQSFDEQYF
-	TRBV7-3	TRBJ1-1	-	TGTGCCAGCAGCCGGGGACAGAACACTGAAGCTTTCTTT	CASSRGQNTEAFF
-	TRBV11-2	TRBJ2-5	TRBD1	TGTGCCAGCAGCTTCGACAGGGGGCTTAGGGAGACCCAGTACTTC	CASSFDRGLRETQYF
-	TRBV20-1	TRBJ1-1	-	TGCAGTGCTGGTACAGGGCATCAAGCTTTCTTT	CSAGTGHQAFF
-	TRBV10-3	TRBJ2-1	-	TGTGCCATCAGTGTAGGGGACAAAACCTACAATGAGCAGTTCTTC	CAISVGDKTYNEQFF
-	TRBV18	TRBJ1-2	-	TGTGCCAGCTCACCAGGGCGTACAGAGGATGGCTACACCTTC	CASSPGRTEDGYTF
-	TRBV30	TRBJ1-5	-	TGTGCCTGGAGTGGAACAGGGCTCAATCAGCCCCAGCATTTT	CAWSGTGLNQPQHF
-	TRBV4-2	TRBJ2-3	-	TGTGCCAGCAGCCAAGGGGGGTACGATACGCAGTATTTT	CASSQGGYDTQYF
-	TRBV7-9	TRBJ1-6	TRBD1	TGTGCCAGCAGCCCAGGGGGAAGGCATTCACCCCTCCACTTT	CASSPGGRHSPLHF
-	TRBV10-2	TRBJ1-6	TRBD1	TGCGCCAGCAGTGATTCTTGGGCAGGGGGCAATTCACCCCTCCACTTT	CASSDSWAGGNSPLHF
few	TRBV5-1	TRBJ2-5	TRBD2	TGCGCCAGCAGCCCAACTACTCGCGGGGGGGGAGAGACCCAGTACTTC	CASSPTTRGGGETQYF
few	TRBV4-1	TRBJ2-3	TRBD2	TGCGCCAGCAGCCAAGACACTAGCGGGCCTGATACGCAGTATTTT	CASSQDTSGPDTQYF
-	TRBV13	TRBJ2-2	-	TGTGCCAGCAGCTTACTATCAAACACCGGGGAGCTGTTTTTT	CASSLLSNTGELFF
-	TRBV18	TRBJ1-1	-	TGTGCCAGCTCACCCCGGACGCAGAACACTGAAGCTTTCTTT	CASSPRTQNTEAFF
-	TRBV5-6	TRBJ1-2	-	TGTGCCAGCAGCTGGGCGGACAATGGCTACACCTTC	CASSWADNGYTF
-	TRBV12-5	TRBJ2-3	TRBD2	TGTGCTAGTGGTTTGCCGGGGGGGCATGAGACGCAGTATTTT	CASGLPGGHETQYF
-	TRBV10-2	TRBJ1-6	TRBD1	TGCGCCAGCAGGATCGACAGGGGGATAGCCTATAATTCACCCCTCCACTTT	CASRIDRGIAYNSPLHF
-	TRBV7-2	TRBJ1-5	-	TGTGCCAGCAGCACTGAGGGGGGGCAGCCCCAGCATTTT	CASSTEGGQPQHF